This record covers a single TCR beta chain. Its antigen is currently unknown. This record comes from a study of cytomegalovirus exposure and HLA in healthy donors. Study-wide background: The study placed 80% to 85% of its 398 genotyped donors in the Caucasian-associated ancestry cluster.

Study-level findings and limits: Presence/absence results assume similar sequencing depth per donor, which may not hold. What TCR beta sequences reportedly achieved was accurate prediction of HLA-A and HLA-B alleles in most subjects. Later findings reportedly placed an Asian-associated ancestry cluster below the roughly 700-donor mean for N-insertions.

Vbeta (60) and Jbeta (13) primers were used in the PCR. Repertoires were generated with immunoSEQ multiplex PCR, while TCRdb's copy carries only in-frame clones and drops some. The sample consists of around 150,000 clones, around three quarters of them appearing once. Trimming shortened V by 4 bases and J by 7 bases, and 11 bases separated the two germline ends. The CDR3 extends over 11 amino acids. Germline V gene sequence: CDR1 GTSNPN, CDR2 SVGIG (reference sequence). Sequencing was performed on PBMCs. This TCR came from a man between 25 and 39 years old in good health. The V and J genes are TRBV30 and TRBJ2-7; possibly TRBD2 for D (5 bases). Here the CDR3 reads CAWTRTGEQYF. The CDR3 DNA sequence: TGTGCCTGGACGAGGACGGGGGAGCAGTACTTC.